Listed below are T cell receptor beta chains from one sample, sequenced in a study of cytomegalovirus exposure and HLA in healthy donors. Assay: immunoSEQ multiplex PCR; the TCRdb copy retains only in-frame clones and omits some. This sample has 150,000 to 200,000 clones, with approximately 70% found just once. The sequenced material came from PBMCs. Receptors originate from a middle-aged man in good health and CMV-seropositive. The CDR3 runs from the conserved cysteine through the conserved F or W. D genes are given only for firm matches. For some rows the clone size is stated as once, few or many, or as a class when expanded; others skip it.

d_call	v_call	j_call	clone_size	cdr3_aa	cdr3_nt
TRBD1	TRBV2	TRBJ1-2	NA	CASSVVQGRGYTF	TGTGCCAGCAGCGTTGTACAGGGGCGGGGCTACACCTTC
TRBD1	TRBV7-9	TRBJ1-1	NA	CASSLPQGQGGTEAFF	TGTGCCAGCAGCTTACCTCAAGGACAGGGAGGGACTGAAGCTTTCTTT
NA	TRBV27	TRBJ2-7	NA	CASRGAAYEQYF	TGTGCCAGCAGGGGGGCAGCCTACGAGCAGTACTTC
TRBD2	TRBV7-2	TRBJ2-1	few	CASSNTGTSGANEQFF	TGTGCCAGCAGCAATACCGGGACTAGCGGGGCGAATGAGCAGTTCTTC
TRBD1	TRBV6-1	TRBJ1-4	NA	CASTATGQLEKLFF	TGTGCCAGCACCGCTACGGGACAGCTAGAAAAACTGTTTTTT
TRBD2	TRBV7-2	TRBJ2-2	few	CASKGRGEGTGELFF	TGTGCCAGCAAGGGGCGGGGGGAAGGGACCGGGGAGCTGTTTTTT
TRBD1	TRBV5-1	TRBJ1-3	few	CASSSKTRTGPGNTIYF	TGCGCCAGCAGCTCCAAGACCCGGACAGGGCCAGGAAACACCATATATTTT
NA	TRBV5-5	TRBJ1-5	NA	CASSYTGTGQPQHF	TGTGCCAGCAGCTATACAGGGACCGGACAGCCCCAGCATTTT
TRBD1	TRBV18	TRBJ2-7	NA	CASSPTGWYEQYF	TGTGCCAGCTCACCGACAGGGTGGTACGAGCAGTACTTC
TRBD1	TRBV6-6	TRBJ1-2	NA	CASSRTGETDGYTF	TGTGCCAGCAGTCGGACAGGGGAGACGGATGGCTACACCTTC
NA	TRBV4-2	TRBJ2-7	NA	CASSQGGRGVSYEQYF	TGTGCCAGCAGCCAAGGAGGTCGGGGAGTCTCCTACGAGCAGTACTTC
NA	TRBV5-1	TRBJ2-6	NA	CATAQGVGGANVLTF	TGCGCCACGGCACAAGGGGTGGGGGGGGCCAACGTCCTGACTTTC
NA	TRBV4-2	TRBJ1-4	NA	CASSQEEWSEKLFF	TGTGCCAGCAGCCAAGAGGAGTGGAGTGAAAAACTGTTTTTT
NA	TRBV5-1	TRBJ1-1	NA	CASSWGQGTEAFF	TGCGCCAGCAGCTGGGGGCAGGGCACTGAAGCTTTCTTT
NA	TRBV9	TRBJ2-7	NA	CASSDFGYEQYF	TGTGCCAGCAGCGACTTCGGCTACGAGCAGTACTTC
NA	TRBV18	TRBJ2-7	NA	CASSRGSPGGYSYEQYF	TGTGCCAGCTCCCGGGGGTCCCCCGGCGGGTACTCCTACGAGCAGTACTTC
NA	TRBV5-1	TRBJ1-4	NA	CASRGQVTNEKLFF	TGCGCCAGCAGGGGGCAAGTAACTAATGAAAAACTGTTTTTT
NA	TRBV4-2	TRBJ2-4	few	CASSQILGLAKNIQYF	TGTGCCAGCAGCCAAATACTAGGTCTCGCCAAAAACATTCAGTACTTC
TRBD1	TRBV6-6	TRBJ1-5	NA	CASSLGGAEPQHF	TGTGCCAGCAGCTTAGGGGGCGCGGAGCCCCAGCATTTT
TRBD1	TRBV19	TRBJ1-6	NA	CASSIDPTGGSPLHF	TGTGCCAGTAGTATAGATCCAACAGGGGGCTCACCCCTCCACTTT
NA	TRBV4-1	TRBJ1-6	NA	CASSQRVNSPLHF	TGCGCCAGCAGTCAACGAGTCAATTCACCCCTCCACTTT
NA	TRBV4-2	TRBJ2-2	NA	CASSQVGGGVGIPGELFF	TGTGCCAGCAGCCAAGTCGGCGGCGGGGTAGGGATTCCCGGGGAGCTGTTTTTT
TRBD2	TRBV9	TRBJ2-2	few	CASQRGNTGELFF	TGTGCCAGCCAGCGGGGTAACACCGGGGAGCTGTTTTTT
TRBD1	TRBV5-4	TRBJ2-1	NA	CASSLPRTGDRSEQFF	TGTGCCAGCAGCTTGCCCCGGACAGGGGATCGAAGTGAGCAGTTCTTC
TRBD1	TRBV6-1	TRBJ2-7	NA	CASSERDRAYEQYF	TGTGCCAGCAGTGAAAGGGACAGGGCCTACGAGCAGTACTTC
NA	TRBV9	TRBJ2-1	NA	CASSSGGGDEQFF	TGTGCCAGCAGCTCAGGGGGAGGTGATGAGCAGTTCTTC
NA	TRBV7-9	TRBJ2-7	few	CASSAREVVPYEQYF	TGTGCCAGCAGCGCCCGCGAAGTCGTCCCCTACGAGCAGTACTTC
NA	TRBV9	TRBJ2-5	NA	CASSSSFTTGTQYF	TGTGCCAGCAGCTCCTCGTTCACGACGGGGACCCAGTACTTC
NA	TRBV15	TRBJ1-6	few	CATSRPGDASPLHF	TGTGCCACCAGCAGACCAGGGGACGCTTCACCCCTCCACTTT
NA	TRBV4-2	TRBJ2-2	NA	CASGHTRGGGSGELFF	TGTGCCAGCGGCCATACTAGGGGAGGGGGAAGCGGGGAGCTGTTTTTT
NA	TRBV19	TRBJ2-2	NA	CASTRTQIGELFF	TGTGCCAGTACCCGGACACAGATCGGGGAGCTGTTTTTT
NA	TRBV15	TRBJ1-4	NA	CATSPHRAANEKLFF	TGTGCCACCAGCCCGCACAGGGCGGCTAATGAAAAACTGTTTTTT
TRBD1	TRBV11-2	TRBJ2-7	NA	CASSLTGGSYEQYF	TGTGCCAGCAGCTTGACAGGGGGCTCCTACGAGCAGTACTTC
TRBD2	TRBV7-3	TRBJ2-1	NA	CASSPKTSAGNEQFF	TGTGCCAGCAGCCCGAAGACTAGCGCTGGCAATGAGCAGTTCTTC
NA	TRBV27	TRBJ1-1	NA	CASSSRGEAFF	TGTGCCAGCAGTTCTCGGGGTGAAGCTTTCTTT
NA	TRBV30	TRBJ2-7	NA	CAWSDRYEQYF	TGTGCCTGGAGCGACAGATACGAGCAGTACTTC
NA	TRBV5-1	TRBJ2-3	NA	CASSLGPLRGGTDTQYF	TGCGCCAGCAGCTTGGGTCCCCTGCGGGGCGGCACAGATACGCAGTATTTT
TRBD1	TRBV6-5	TRBJ2-5	NA	CASRTGAGETQYF	TGTGCCAGCAGAACAGGGGCGGGAGAGACCCAGTACTTC
TRBD1	TRBV7-8	TRBJ1-2	few	CASSGDRGRNYGYTF	TGTGCCAGCAGCGGTGACAGGGGGCGCAACTATGGCTACACCTTC
NA	TRBV18	TRBJ2-5	NA	CASSPGAKQETQYF	TGTGCCAGCTCACCAGGGGCGAAACAAGAGACCCAGTACTTC
TRBD2	TRBV7-3	TRBJ2-1	NA	CASSPGGLADPFRSYNEQFF	TGTGCCAGCAGCCCCGGCGGACTAGCGGACCCATTTAGGTCCTACAATGAGCAGTTCTTC
TRBD1	TRBV27	TRBJ2-1	NA	CATSGTGLYNEQFF	TGTGCCACCTCCGGGACAGGGCTCTACAATGAGCAGTTCTTC
TRBD2	TRBV7-2	TRBJ2-7	NA	CASSPGGRYEQYF	TGTGCCAGCAGCCCGGGGGGACGGTACGAGCAGTACTTC
TRBD2	TRBV5-1	TRBJ2-5	NA	CASSLVAGEETQYF	TGCGCCAGCAGCTTGGTAGCGGGGGAAGAGACCCAGTACTTC
NA	TRBV7-9	TRBJ2-1	NA	CASSPRVDRPEQFF	TGTGCCAGCAGCCCTCGGGTAGACCGCCCTGAGCAGTTCTTC
NA	TRBV18	TRBJ2-5	NA	CASSPLGEETQYF	TGTGCCAGCTCCCCCCTAGGCGAGGAGACCCAGTACTTC
NA	TRBV2	TRBJ1-6	NA	CASSDQQGLSYNSPLHF	TGTGCCAGCAGTGATCAGCAGGGGCTCTCCTATAATTCACCCCTCCACTTT
TRBD1	TRBV6-5	TRBJ1-2	NA	CASSYSGQGKYGYTF	TGTGCCAGCAGTTACTCGGGACAGGGAAAGTATGGCTACACCTTC
TRBD1	TRBV9	TRBJ1-1	NA	CASSPQTGWATEAFF	TGTGCCAGCAGCCCCCAGACAGGGTGGGCCACTGAAGCTTTCTTT
NA	TRBV6-1	TRBJ1-1	few	CASTGTIITEAFF	TGTGCCAGCACCGGGACAATAATCACTGAAGCTTTCTTT
NA	TRBV7-3	TRBJ2-7	few	CASSLKGGYEQYF	TGTGCCAGCAGCTTAAAAGGGGGCTACGAGCAGTACTTC